This is a list of T cell receptor beta chains from one sample in a study of T cell changes during pregnancy in multiple sclerosis. The table came from immunoSEQ multiplex PCR; TCRdb's copy has only in-frame clones and leaves some out. The repertoire holds roughly 45,000 clones, with roughly 90% as singletons. The sequencing here drew on peripheral blood, taken in the first trimester of pregnancy. The source of these receptors is a female donor in good health, enrolled as a control in a pregnancy study. The CDR3 runs from the conserved cysteine through the conserved F or W. The D gene is left open where the match is weak. Clone size is stated in some rows and not others, as once, few, many or a class when expanded.

J: TRBJ1-3; size: once; V: TRBV6-5; D: NA; DNA: TGTGCCAGCAAAGGGCAGGGCTCTGGAAACACCATATATTTT; CDR3: CASKGQGSGNTIYF
J: TRBJ1-5; size: NA; V: TRBV6-1; D: TRBD1; DNA: TGTGCCAGCAGTATGGACAGGGGGTTGAATCAGCCCCAGCATTTT; CDR3: CASSMDRGLNQPQHF
J: TRBJ2-7; size: NA; V: TRBV18; D: TRBD1; DNA: TGTGCCAGCTCACCAGAGACAGGGGGACCCTACGAGCAGTACTTC; CDR3: CASSPETGGPYEQYF
J: TRBJ2-3; size: NA; V: TRBV4-2; D: TRBD2; DNA: TGTGCCAGCAGCCAGGCTAGCGGGGCTGCAGATACGCAGTATTTT; CDR3: CASSQASGAADTQYF
J: TRBJ2-5; size: NA; V: TRBV5-1; D: NA; DNA: TGCGCCAGCAGTCTATCAGAGACCCAGTACTTC; CDR3: CASSLSETQYF
J: TRBJ2-2; size: NA; V: TRBV7-6; D: NA; DNA: TGTGCCAGCAGCTTAGAATCCCTACCCCTCGGCGGGGAGCTGTTTTTT; CDR3: CASSLESLPLGGELFF
J: TRBJ2-5; size: NA; V: TRBV23-1; D: TRBD1; DNA: TGCGCCAGCAGTCAATCGGAGGGGACAGGCGGGGTGGAGGAGACCCAGTACTTC; CDR3: CASSQSEGTGGVEETQYF
J: TRBJ1-1; size: NA; V: TRBV7-3; D: NA; DNA: TGTGCCAGCAGCTTAACGGGGGGGACGAACACTGAAGCTTTCTTT; CDR3: CASSLTGGTNTEAFF
J: TRBJ2-2; size: NA; V: TRBV6-8; D: TRBD1; DNA: TGTGCCAGCAGTTACTCGAAACAGGGGGTTGTCACCGGGGAGCTGTTTTTT; CDR3: CASSYSKQGVVTGELFF
J: TRBJ2-1; size: NA; V: TRBV7-6; D: TRBD1; DNA: TGTGCCAGCAGCTTAGCGTTTGGACAGGGGGTGGATGAGCAGTTCTTC; CDR3: CASSLAFGQGVDEQFF
J: TRBJ2-2; size: many; V: TRBV7-3; D: TRBD2; DNA: TGTGCCAGCAGCTTAGGGCTAGCGGGAGGCTACACCGGGGAGCTGTTTTTT; CDR3: CASSLGLAGGYTGELFF
J: TRBJ1-5; size: NA; V: TRBV27; D: NA; DNA: TGTGCCAGCAGTTTGACAGGAGCCTTTAGCAATCAGCCCCAGCATTTT; CDR3: CASSLTGAFSNQPQHF
J: TRBJ2-1; size: NA; V: TRBV2; D: NA; DNA: TGTGCCAGCACTCCTAAAAATGAGCAGTTCTTC; CDR3: CASTPKNEQFF
J: TRBJ1-5; size: NA; V: TRBV2; D: NA; DNA: TGTGCCAGCAGTGGGACAGCTTCTAGCAATCAGCCCCAGCATTTT; CDR3: CASSGTASSNQPQHF
J: TRBJ1-5; size: NA; V: TRBV28; D: NA; DNA: TGTGCCAGCAGTCCCCAGGGTCGGGGGGCGGGACAGCCCCAGCATTTT; CDR3: CASSPQGRGAGQPQHF
J: TRBJ1-2; size: NA; V: TRBV6-6; D: NA; DNA: TGTGCCAGCAGTTACTCGCAAGTGGGCTCCTATGGCTACACCTTC; CDR3: CASSYSQVGSYGYTF
J: TRBJ2-5; size: NA; V: TRBV11-2; D: NA; DNA: TGTGCCAGCAGCTTGACGGGTATGGGAGAGACCCAGTACTTC; CDR3: CASSLTGMGETQYF
J: TRBJ2-5; size: NA; V: TRBV18; D: NA; DNA: TGTGCCAGCTCACCCAGCCAGGTGCCCCGAAAGGAGACCCAGTACTTC; CDR3: CASSPSQVPRKETQYF
J: TRBJ2-5; size: NA; V: TRBV25-1; D: NA; DNA: TGTGCCAGCAGTGAATTGGCAATAAACAGAGAGACCCAGTACTTC; CDR3: CASSELAINRETQYF
J: TRBJ2-1; size: NA; V: TRBV10-2; D: NA; DNA: TGCGCCAGCAGTGGGACTCAACTAAACAATGAGCAGTTCTTC; CDR3: CASSGTQLNNEQFF
J: TRBJ1-3; size: NA; V: TRBV28; D: TRBD1; DNA: TGTGCCAGCAGTTCGCAGGGGGCAGAGGCTGGAAACACCATATATTTT; CDR3: CASSSQGAEAGNTIYF
J: TRBJ1-6; size: few; V: TRBV7-3; D: TRBD1; DNA: TGTGCCAGCAGCGAGACAGGGATGGGTTCACCCCTCCACTTT; CDR3: CASSETGMGSPLHF
J: TRBJ2-5; size: NA; V: TRBV5-1; D: NA; DNA: TGCGCCAGCAGCGTAGAACGGGGGAAAGAGACCCAGTACTTC; CDR3: CASSVERGKETQYF
J: TRBJ1-2; size: NA; V: TRBV13; D: NA; DNA: TGTGCCAGCAGCTTGACTGACTATGGCTACACCTTC; CDR3: CASSLTDYGYTF
J: TRBJ1-6; size: NA; V: TRBV6-5; D: NA; DNA: TGTGCCAGCACCCTCGTTGTAGATAATTCACCCCTCCACTTT; CDR3: CASTLVVDNSPLHF
J: TRBJ2-1; size: NA; V: TRBV23-1; D: NA; DNA: TGCGCCAGCAGGCTAGACTCCAGCTCCTACAATGAGCAGTTCTTC; CDR3: CASRLDSSSYNEQFF
J: TRBJ2-1; size: NA; V: TRBV10-2; D: NA; DNA: TGCGCCAGCAGTGAGGGACACCAATACAATGAGCAGTTCTTC; CDR3: CASSEGHQYNEQFF
J: TRBJ1-1; size: once; V: TRBV10-3; D: TRBD1; DNA: TGTGCCATCAGTGAGCCAGACTCCGACAGGGGTATGAGGGGGCACACTGAAGCTTTCTTT; CDR3: CAISEPDSDRGMRGHTEAFF
J: TRBJ2-5; size: once; V: TRBV4-2; D: TRBD2; DNA: TGTGCCAGCAGCCAATTATCGAGGACTAGCGGGGGAGAAGAGACCCAGTACTTC; CDR3: CASSQLSRTSGGEETQYF
J: TRBJ1-4; size: NA; V: TRBV15; D: NA; DNA: TGTGCCACCAGCAGAGCTAGGGGCGGGGATGAAAAACTGTTTTTT; CDR3: CATSRARGGDEKLFF
J: TRBJ1-2; size: NA; V: TRBV7-2; D: NA; DNA: TGTGCCAGCAGGACCGGGGGTTCCGACTATGGCTACACCTTC; CDR3: CASRTGGSDYGYTF